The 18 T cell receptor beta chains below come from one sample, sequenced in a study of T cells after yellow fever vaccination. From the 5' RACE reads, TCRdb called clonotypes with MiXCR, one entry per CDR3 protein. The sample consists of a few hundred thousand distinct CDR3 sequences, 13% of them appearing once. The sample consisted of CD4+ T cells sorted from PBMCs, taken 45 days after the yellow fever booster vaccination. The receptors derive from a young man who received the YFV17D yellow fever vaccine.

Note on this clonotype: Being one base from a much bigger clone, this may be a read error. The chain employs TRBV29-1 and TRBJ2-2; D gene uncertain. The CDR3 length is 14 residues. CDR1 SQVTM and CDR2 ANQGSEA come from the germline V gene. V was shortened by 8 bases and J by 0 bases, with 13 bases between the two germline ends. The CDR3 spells CSFGRQANTGELFF. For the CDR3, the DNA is TGCAGCTTTGGACGGCAAGCGAACACCGGGGAGCTGTTTTTT.

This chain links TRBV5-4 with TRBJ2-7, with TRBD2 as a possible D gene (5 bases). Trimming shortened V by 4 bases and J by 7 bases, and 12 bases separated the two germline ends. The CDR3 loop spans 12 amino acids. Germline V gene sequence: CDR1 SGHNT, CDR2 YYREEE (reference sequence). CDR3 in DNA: TGTGCCAGCAGCCCCCAGACGGGGGAGCAGTACTTC. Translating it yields CASSPQTGEQYF. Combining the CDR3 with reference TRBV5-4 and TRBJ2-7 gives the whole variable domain ETGVTQSPTHLIKTRGQQVTLRCSSQSGHNTVSWYQQALGQGPQFIFQYYREEENGRGNFPPRFSGLQFPNYSSELNVNALELDDSALYLCASSPQTGEQYFGPGTRLTVT.

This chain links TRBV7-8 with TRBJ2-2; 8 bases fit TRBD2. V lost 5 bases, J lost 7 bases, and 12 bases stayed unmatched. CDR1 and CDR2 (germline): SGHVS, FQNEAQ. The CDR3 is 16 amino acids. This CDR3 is CASSIRPSGSVGELFF. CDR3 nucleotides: TGTGCCAGCAGCATCAGACCTAGCGGGTCTGTCGGGGAGCTGTTTTTT.

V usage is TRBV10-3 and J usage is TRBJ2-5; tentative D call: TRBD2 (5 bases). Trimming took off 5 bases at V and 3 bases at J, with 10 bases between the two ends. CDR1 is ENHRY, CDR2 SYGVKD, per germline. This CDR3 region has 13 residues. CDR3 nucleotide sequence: TGTGCCATCAGTTCTAGCAGAGAAGAGACCCAGTACTTC. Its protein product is CAISSSREETQYF.

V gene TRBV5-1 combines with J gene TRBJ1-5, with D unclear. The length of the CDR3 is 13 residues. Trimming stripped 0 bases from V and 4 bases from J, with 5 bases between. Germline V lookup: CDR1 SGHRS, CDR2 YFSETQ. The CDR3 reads CASSLGLNQPQHF. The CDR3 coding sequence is TGCGCCAGCAGCTTGGGGCTGAATCAGCCCCAGCATTTT.

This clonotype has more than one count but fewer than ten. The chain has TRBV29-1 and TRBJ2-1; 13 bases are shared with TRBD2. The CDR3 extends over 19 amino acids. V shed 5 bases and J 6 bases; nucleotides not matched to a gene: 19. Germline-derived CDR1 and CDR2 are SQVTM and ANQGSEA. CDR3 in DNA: TGCAGCGTTACCACTCAAATCGGACTAGCGGGAGTGGGGGCCAATGAGCAGTTCTTC. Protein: CSVTTQIGLAGVGANEQFF.

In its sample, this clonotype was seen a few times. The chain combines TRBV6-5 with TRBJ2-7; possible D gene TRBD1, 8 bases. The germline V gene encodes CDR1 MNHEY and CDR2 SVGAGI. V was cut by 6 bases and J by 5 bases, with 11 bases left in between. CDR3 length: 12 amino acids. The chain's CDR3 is CASRTGGDEQYF. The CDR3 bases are TGTGCCAGCAGAACAGGGGGGGACGAGCAGTACTTC.

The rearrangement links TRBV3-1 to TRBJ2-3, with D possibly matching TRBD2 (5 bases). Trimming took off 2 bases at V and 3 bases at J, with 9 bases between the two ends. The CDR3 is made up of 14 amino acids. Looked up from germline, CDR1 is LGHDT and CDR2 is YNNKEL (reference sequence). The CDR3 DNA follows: TGTGCCAGCAGCCAACGAACGGGGACAGATACGCAGTATTTT. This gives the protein CASSQRTGTDTQYF.

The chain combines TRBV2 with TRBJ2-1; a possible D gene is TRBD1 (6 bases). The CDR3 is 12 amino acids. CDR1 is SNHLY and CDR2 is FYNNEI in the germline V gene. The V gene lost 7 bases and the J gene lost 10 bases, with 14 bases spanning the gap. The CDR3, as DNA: TGTGCCAGCATGTTACAGGGTGACGAGCAGTTCTTC. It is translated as CASMLQGDEQFF.

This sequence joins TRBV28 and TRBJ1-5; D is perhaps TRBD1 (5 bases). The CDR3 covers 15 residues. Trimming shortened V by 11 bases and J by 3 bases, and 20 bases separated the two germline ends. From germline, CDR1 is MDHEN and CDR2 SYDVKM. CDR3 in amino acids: CASRLGTAFNQPQHF. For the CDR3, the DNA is TGTGCCTCCCGACTAGGGACTGCATTCAATCAGCCCCAGCATTTT.

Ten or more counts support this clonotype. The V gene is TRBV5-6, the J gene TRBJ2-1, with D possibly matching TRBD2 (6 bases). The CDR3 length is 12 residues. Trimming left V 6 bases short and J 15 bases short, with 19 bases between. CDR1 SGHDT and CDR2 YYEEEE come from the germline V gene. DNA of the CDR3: TGTGCCAGCACACTATTGTCCGGGGAGGTGTTCTTC. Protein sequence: CASTLLSGEVFF.

In nucleotides, the CDR3 is TGCAGTGCTAGTACAGGGACTACAGTCGAGCAGTACTTC. Translation: CSASTGTTVEQYF. This chain links TRBV20-1 with TRBJ2-7, with D perhaps matching TRBD2 (7 bases). Germline CDR1 and CDR2: DFQATT and SNEGSKA (reference sequence). Trimming left V 3 bases short and J 6 bases short, with 15 bases between. There are 13 residues in the CDR3.

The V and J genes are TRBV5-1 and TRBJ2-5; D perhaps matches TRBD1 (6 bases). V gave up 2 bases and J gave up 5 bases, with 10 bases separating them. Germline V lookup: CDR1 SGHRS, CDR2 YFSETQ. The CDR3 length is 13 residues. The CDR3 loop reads CASSFNQGETQYF. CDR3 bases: TGCGCCAGCAGCTTCAATCAGGGGGAGACCCAGTACTTC.

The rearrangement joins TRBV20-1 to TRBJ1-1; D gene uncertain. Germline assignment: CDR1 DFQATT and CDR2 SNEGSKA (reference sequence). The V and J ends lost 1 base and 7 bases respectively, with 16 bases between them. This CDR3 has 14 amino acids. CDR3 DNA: TGCAGTGCTAGAGTTTCGGACCGGTCGGATGAAGCTTTCTTT. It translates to CSARVSDRSDEAFF.

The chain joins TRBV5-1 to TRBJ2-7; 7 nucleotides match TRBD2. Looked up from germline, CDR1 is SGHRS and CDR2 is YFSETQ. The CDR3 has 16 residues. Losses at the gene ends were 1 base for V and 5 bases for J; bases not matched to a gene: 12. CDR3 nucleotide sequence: TGCGCCAGCAGCTTGATGGCACAGCGGGAAGGACACGAGCAGTACTTC. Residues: CASSLMAQREGHEQYF. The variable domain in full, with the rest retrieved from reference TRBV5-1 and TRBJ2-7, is KAGVTQTPRYLIKTRGQQVTLSCSPISGHRSVSWYQQTPGQGLQFLFEYFSETQRNKGNFPGRFSGRQFSNSRSEMNVSTLELGDSALYLCASSLMAQREGHEQYFGPGTRLTVT.

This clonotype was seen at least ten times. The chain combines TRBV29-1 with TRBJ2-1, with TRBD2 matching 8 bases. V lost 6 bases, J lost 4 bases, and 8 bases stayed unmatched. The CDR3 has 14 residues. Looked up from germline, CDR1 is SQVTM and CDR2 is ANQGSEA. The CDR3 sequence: CSVLRGGGYNEQFF. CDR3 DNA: TGCAGCGTGCTCCGGGGGGGTGGGTACAATGAGCAGTTCTTC.

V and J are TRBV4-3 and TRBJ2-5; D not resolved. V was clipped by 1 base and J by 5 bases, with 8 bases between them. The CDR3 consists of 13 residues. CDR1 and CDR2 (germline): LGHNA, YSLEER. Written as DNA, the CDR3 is TGCGCCAGCAGCCAAGGCCGAGTCGAGACCCAGTACTTC. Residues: CASSQGRVETQYF.

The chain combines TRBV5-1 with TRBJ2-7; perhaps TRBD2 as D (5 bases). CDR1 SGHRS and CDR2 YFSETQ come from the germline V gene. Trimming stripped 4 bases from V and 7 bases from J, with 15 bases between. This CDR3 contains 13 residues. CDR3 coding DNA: TGCGCCAGCAGCCCTGAGGGTTGGGGTGAGCAGTACTTC. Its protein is CASSPEGWGEQYF.